This T cell receptor (beta chain) is drawn from a study of PD-1 blockade in classical Hodgkin lymphoma. Study background: The study gave patients nivolumab 3 mg/kg intravenously every 2 weeks. Study outcomes and limitations: By C4D1 there was a significant rise in CD4+ TCR diversity but not in CD8+ TCR diversity. Why the repertoires differ is still unclear, perhaps disease activity or prior therapy. The study found complete responders had baseline diversity similar to newly diagnosed patients.

CDR3 length equals 17 residues. Trimming left V 1 base short and J 1 base short, with 17 bases between. Germline lookup yields CDR1 SGHKS and CDR2 YYEKEE (reference sequence). About this clone: What it binds is unknown.

All patients experienced relapse after autologous stem cell transplantation, and brentuximab vedotin exposure was variable. Assay used: immunoSEQ multiplex PCR; TCRdb lists only in-frame clones, some missing. The sample contains about 19,000 clones, around 84% of which appear only once. This clonotype originated in a human donor with classical Hodgkin lymphoma. The material sequenced was peripheral blood mononuclear cells (PBMCs), taken at baseline. The chain uses TRBV5-5 and TRBJ2-5, with unresolved D. The CDR3 sequence is CASSLRYKEILQETQYF. Here the CDR3 DNA reads TGTGCCAGCAGCTTGAGGTACAAGGAGATCCTCCAAGAGACCCAGTACTTC.